This note documents a single T cell receptor beta chain sequence. Its target is unknown. The sample contains more than one DNA sequence encoding this CDR3. This sample stems from a study of shared clonotypes between healthy human individuals. Overall study: With ages of 18 to 49, the donors were a couple of women and three men.

The deep-level immunoSEQ assay was used. Method: immunoSEQ multiplex PCR; TCRdb's copy keeps in-frame clones and lacks some. Of approximately 530,000 clones in the sample, 95% to 96% are singletons; the top ten hold about 0.064%. Study results and caveats: Across subsets, estimated richness was generally greater for naive than for memory populations. Rarefaction showed sorted-subset sequencing was incomplete despite large depth.

Germline loops: CDR1 SGHRS, CDR2 YFSETQ. The V end lost 1 base, the J end lost 1 base, and 8 bases lay between the germline ends. This CDR3 contains 14 residues. The chain links TRBV5-1 to TRBJ1-1; tentatively, D is TRBD1 (5 bases). Sequenced material: naive CD4+ T cells sorted from blood. Noted subset: CD45RA+ positively selected. The sequence was obtained from a woman in her 30s in good health. CDR3 DNA sequence: TGCGCCAGCAGCTTGTTAGGGGAGAACACTGAAGCTTTCTTT. Amino acids: CASSLLGENTEAFF.